This T cell receptor beta chain was obtained from a study of blood T cell repertoires in COVID-19 (dated by TCRdb to the early 2020s). For the wider study: The collaborator samples originated in the United States, Italy and Spain and spanned the acute and convalescent phases of COVID-19. Subjects who had been exposed to COVID-19, were actively infected with it, or had recovered from it provided the deeply sampled blood TCRbeta repertoires that made up the dataset. The sample metadata nearly always contained a de-identified subject ID, COVID-19 status, age in years and sex. Where available, HLA class I and class II types were taken from metadata supplied by the sample provider and were not determined by assay-based typing. The samples were drawn from the first 160 participants of the ongoing ImmuneRACE study and from 1,254 subjects provided by 6 global collaborators. The repertoires were made available in a free public database intended to serve as a resource for research on the immune response to SARS-CoV-2. The material from the prospective study consisted of cDNA or gDNA derived from T cells, B-cell-depleted T cells, or PBMCs.

Whole blood was collected in K2EDTA tubes by collaborating institutions according to the institutions' own protocols. For TCRbeta analysis, collaborators shipped samples as frozen whole blood, isolated PBMCs, or DNA extracted from either of those sample types. General study outcomes and caveats: Clinical and demographic metadata were provided uncurated, with the amount varying by source and participant.

This clone was recorded only once. Its target antigen remains unknown. No base quality information exists; no much larger clone differs at one position. The immunoSEQ Assay, a bias-controlled multiplex PCR, was used to amplify TCRbeta CDR3 regions from genomic DNA. As for how the authors treated the data: The number of nucleated cells in each sample was estimated by amplification of reference gene primers within the assay. To quantify the absolute abundance of each unique TCRbeta CDR3 rearrangement, sequence reads were collapsed and filtered. For each sample, productive Simpson clonality was calculated by taking the square root of Simpson's diversity index across productive rearrangements. Imported from immuneACCESS, the table was reduced by TCRdb to in-frame sequences with V and J called. These copies leave out some clones; in studies compared against another copy, an unresolved V gene accounts for under half, and the cause of the remainder is not known. The DNA gave D and trimming, while V, J and clone size come from that table. For this sample there are more than 80,000 clones; approximately 84% appear just once. The biggest ten clones account for around 15% of the sample.

From the cysteine through the phenylalanine, the CDR3 covers 14 amino acids. Left in the record is the CDR3 DNA by itself, 42 bases read in frame from the first base. CDR1 and CDR2 were assigned from the germline V gene as SGHRS and YFSETQ. Trimming takes 0 bases from V and 8 bases from J, and the germline ends sit 11 bases apart. The sequence links TRBV5-1 to TRBJ1-4; 6 matching bases give a weak D call of TRBD1. The clonotype originates from a woman aged 55-70 years with acute or convalescent COVID-19. The source material was peripheral blood. The CDR3: CASSLAGAGEKLFF. Read as DNA, the sequence is TGCGCCAGCAGCTTGGCAGGGGCTGGAGAAAAACTGTTTTTT.